This TCR beta chain comes out of a study of blood T cell repertoires in COVID-19. The overall study: Nucleic acid was either cDNA or gDNA, and it came from T cells, B-cell-depleted T cells, or PBMCs.

V dropped 5 bases and J dropped 5; count of bases not matched to a gene: 14. This CDR3 is built from 18 residues. CDR1 is LNHDA, CDR2 SQIVND, per germline (reference sequence). Authors' methods: Counts of nucleated cells, estimated from reference gene primer amplification, were obtained. TCRdb keeps only in-frame clones here, not all; method: immunoSEQ multiplex PCR. For V, J and clone size, that table is used; D and trimming come from the DNA. This sample yields about 210,000 clones, of which around 82% are seen a single time; 3.5% to 5.5% belongs to the top ten. Living in roughly 23 US areas, the participants were between roughly 18 and 90 years of age. Clinical history reported by participants formed the basis on which cohorts were assigned.

This TCR derives from a man aged 30-40 years with acute COVID-19. Sequences were obtained from PBMCs or T cells enriched from blood (not recorded which). The chain carries TRBV19 and TRBJ2-1; 11 nucleotides align to TRBD2. The CDR3: CASSPSSGGAFVHNEQFF. CDR3 nucleotide sequence: TGTGCCAGTAGTCCAAGTAGCGGGGGGGCTTTTGTCCACAATGAGCAGTTCTTC.